This passage covers 14 T cell receptor beta chains from one sample sequenced in a study of OX40 agonist ivuxolimab in advanced cancers. Assay: immunoSEQ multiplex PCR; the TCRdb copy retains only in-frame clones and omits some. The sample consists of roughly 46,000 clones, 82% of them appearing once. The sequencing here drew on CD4+ or CD8+ T cells sorted from blood, taken in a trial of the OX40 agonist ivuxolimab. These receptors were taken from an adult with an advanced solid tumor such as melanoma, head and neck, liver or kidney cancer.

This clone has just one count. This rearrangement joins TRBV9 to TRBJ2-2; the D is unclear. Trimming shortened V by 0 bases and J by 4 bases, and 1 base separated the two germline ends. The CDR3 loop spans 12 amino acids. Germline V gene data show CDR1 as SGDLS and CDR2 as YYNGEE. CDR3 nucleotide sequence: TGTGCCAGCAGCGTAGCCACCGGGGAGCTGTTTTTT. As protein: CASSVATGELFF.

This rearrangement joins TRBV7-2 to TRBJ2-1, with a weak D call TRBD2 (5 bases). This CDR3 has 17 residues. V shed 4 bases and J shed 0 bases, with 16 bases lying between them. Per germline, CDR1 SGHTA and CDR2 FQGNSA. The CDR3 DNA follows: TGTGCCAGCAGCTCGGCTAGGACTCGCCGCTCCTACAATGAGCAGTTCTTC. It yields the protein CASSSARTRRSYNEQFF. Looking up the rest from reference TRBV7-2 and TRBJ2-1 gives the full variable domain: GAGVSQSPSNKVTEKGKDVELRCDPISGHTALYWYRQSLGQGLEFLIYFQGNSAPDKSGLPSDRFSAERTGGSVSTLTIQRTQQEDSAVYLCASSSARTRRSYNEQFFGPGTRLTVL.

The chain uses TRBV19 and TRBJ1-2; no definite D call. The CDR3 length is 14 residues. V was pared by 2 bases and J by 7 bases, with 14 bases between. Germline loops: CDR1 LNHDA, CDR2 SQIVND (reference sequence). CDR3 sequence: CASSIMRPRSGYTF. The CDR3 DNA reads as TGTGCCAGTAGTATAATGCGACCCCGGAGTGGCTACACCTTC.

The J gene is TRBJ1-2, the V gene TRBV7-2; D is undetermined. The CDR3 extends over 13 amino acids. Germline V gene data show CDR1 as SGHTA and CDR2 as FQGNSA. V was cut by 1 base and J by 6 bases, with 9 bases left in between. CDR3 sequence: CASSLEVENGYTF. As DNA, the CDR3 is TGTGCCAGCAGCTTAGAGGTGGAAAATGGCTACACCTTC.

V is TRBV6-1 and J is TRBJ2-7, with 7 bases lining up with TRBD1. Germline V CDR1 and CDR2: MNHNS, SASEGT. The CDR3 contains 11 residues. J gave up 5 bases and V 10 bases, and 5 bases lay outside the gene matches. The DNA of the CDR3 is TGTGCCACCAACACAGGGGACGAGCAGTACTTC. Residues: CATNTGDEQYF.

The rearrangement links TRBV7-9 to TRBJ2-3; D is unclear. The germline V gene encodes CDR1 SEHNR and CDR2 FQNEAQ (reference sequence). V was clipped by 1 base and J by 2 bases, with 10 bases between them. The CDR3 spans 15 residues. The CDR3 DNA is TGTGCCAGCAGCTTAGGGGTCGGACCCACAGATACGCAGTATTTT. It specifies CASSLGVGPTDTQYF.

This clone was detected a few times. The rearrangement links TRBV27 to TRBJ2-7; no firm D call. V lost 2 bases to trimming and J lost 3 bases, with 2 bases between them. The germline CDR1 and CDR2 sequences are MNHEY and SMNVEV (reference sequence). This CDR3 contains 11 residues. The CDR3 loop reads CASSLGYEQYF. CDR3 nucleotides: TGTGCCAGCAGTTTAGGCTACGAGCAGTACTTC.

This clone was seen only once. The rearrangement joins TRBV5-1 to TRBJ2-7, with 7 positions matching TRBD1. V lost 4 bases to trimming and J lost 4 bases; unmatched junction nucleotides: 8. The length of the CDR3 is 14 residues. CDR1 SGHRS and CDR2 YFSETQ come from the germline V gene. The CDR3 DNA reads TGCGCCAGCAGCCTCCGGACAGGATTATACGAGCAGTACTTC. Translated: CASSLRTGLYEQYF.

This chain links TRBV19 with TRBJ2-1; 7 bases are shared with TRBD1. The CDR3 totals 17 residues. Germline values: CDR1 LNHDA, CDR2 SQIVND (reference sequence). Unmatched junction bases numbered 5, after V lost 0 bases and J lost 0 bases. The CDR3 loop is CASSIEGGWSSYNEQFF. CDR3 sequence (DNA): TGTGCCAGTAGTATAGAAGGGGGCTGGAGCTCCTACAATGAGCAGTTCTTC.

By sample fraction, this clone is medium-sized (0.01 to 0.1%). The same CDR3 can be traced to other DNA sequences in this sample. The rearrangement joins TRBV7-8 to TRBJ1-2, with TRBD1 matching 7 bases. The CDR3 covers 13 residues. The germline V gene has CDR1 SGHVS and CDR2 FQNEAQ. The junction had 1 base not matched to a gene; V was cut back by 2 bases and J by 4 bases. The CDR3 loop reads CASSLRGLYGYTF. DNA of the CDR3: TGTGCCAGCAGCTTAAGGGGGCTCTATGGCTACACCTTC.

V gene TRBV2 combines with J gene TRBJ2-5; D gene unclear. With 2 bases removed from V and 4 bases from J, the gap between germline ends came to 11 bases. The CDR3 is made up of 14 amino acids. Germline-derived CDR1 and CDR2 are SNHLY and FYNNEI. DNA of the CDR3: TGTGCCAGCAGTGAAAATGGGAACCCAGAGACCCAGTACTTC. It codes for CASSENGNPETQYF. The entire variable domain, with the rest obtained from reference TRBV2 and TRBJ2-5, is as follows: EPEVTQTPSHQVTQMGQEVILRCVPISNHLYFYWYRQILGQKVEFLVSFYNNEISEKSEIFDDQFSVERPDGSNFTLKIRSTKLEDSAMYFCASSENGNPETQYFGPGTRLLVL.

In this sample, this clone turned up a few times. The gene calls are TRBV6-5 and TRBJ2-2, with TRBD2 matching over 8 bases. CDR1 and CDR2 (germline): MNHEY, SVGAGI. V lost 2 bases and J lost 4; bases outside the gene matches: 3. The CDR3 covers 15 residues. The CDR3 here is CASSYRGGRTGELFF. DNA for the CDR3: TGTGCCAGCAGTTACCGGGGGGGGCGCACCGGGGAGCTGTTTTTT.

This chain uses TRBV6-6 with TRBJ2-2; D possibly corresponds to TRBD1 (6 bases). From germline, CDR1 is MNHNY and CDR2 SVGAGI (reference sequence). V gave up 6 bases and J gave up 0 bases, with 14 bases separating them. The CDR3 spans 16 residues. The CDR3 loop is CASREPDRPNTGELFF. The CDR3 DNA reads as TGTGCCAGCAGAGAACCAGACAGGCCGAACACCGGGGAGCTGTTTTTT.

The chain is built from TRBV2 and TRBJ1-6; tentatively, D is TRBD1 (6 bases). Germline V gene sequence: CDR1 SNHLY, CDR2 FYNNEI. The CDR3 is 14 residues long. V lost 3 bases, J lost 9 bases, and 12 bases lay in between. The CDR3 bases are TGTGCCAGCAGTGACTTGTCAGGGGCTTCACCCCTCCACTTT. Translation gives CASSDLSGASPLHF.